The 10 T cell receptor beta chains in this list originate from one sample, sequenced in a study of blood T cell repertoires in COVID-19. Assay: immunoSEQ multiplex PCR; the TCRdb copy retains only in-frame clones and omits some. The sample shows more than 55,000 clones, 80% to 85% of them seen only once. What was sequenced was peripheral blood. The receptors shown here come from a woman of 80 years or more with acute or convalescent COVID-19.

This clone came up once. V and J are TRBV7-3 and TRBJ2-3; TRBD2 matches 14 bases. Trimming removed 4 bases from V and 5 bases from J; junction bases left unmatched: 8. The V gene's germline CDR1 is SGHTA and CDR2 FQGTGA. CDR3 length: 17 amino acids. CDR3 nucleotides: TGTGCCAGCAGCTCGGGACTAGCGGGGGCAAACGGAGATACGCAGTATTTT. This gives the protein CASSSGLAGANGDTQYF. Together with reference TRBV7-3 and TRBJ2-3, the CDR3 gives the full variable domain: GAGVSQTPSNKVTEKGKYVELRCDPISGHTALYWYRQSLGQGPEFLIYFQGTGAADDSGLPNDRFFAVRPEGSVSTLKIQRTERGDSAVYLCASSSGLAGANGDTQYFGPGTRLTVL.

The chain joins TRBV6-6 to TRBJ1-2, with D possibly being TRBD1 (5 bases). CDR1 MNHNY and CDR2 SVGAGI come from the germline V gene (reference sequence). V was trimmed by 6 bases and J by 2 bases, leaving 13 bases between them. This CDR3 spans 14 amino acids. The CDR3 DNA follows: TGTGCCAGCAGCTCCCCGGGGGGGAACTATGGCTACACCTTC. It translates to CASSSPGGNYGYTF.

This clone was seen a few times. The chain recombines TRBV27 with TRBJ1-2; D perhaps matches TRBD1 (5 bases). Germline V CDR1 and CDR2: MNHEY, SMNVEV (reference sequence). The CDR3 loop spans 14 amino acids. The V gene lost 1 base and the J gene lost 6 bases, with 12 bases spanning the gap. The CDR3: CASSLFTGLNGYTF. CDR3 bases: TGTGCCAGCAGTTTATTTACAGGCCTTAATGGCTACACCTTC.

The rearrangement uses TRBV6-6 and TRBJ1-1; maybe TRBD1 (6 bases). Trimming removed 6 bases at V and 1 base at J, with 12 bases between. The CDR3 has 14 residues. Germline values: CDR1 MNHNY, CDR2 SVGAGI (reference sequence). CDR3 sequence: CASRGRGANTEAFF. The CDR3 bases are TGTGCCAGCAGGGGCCGGGGGGCGAACACTGAAGCTTTCTTT.

The chain has TRBV6-6 and TRBJ2-1, with 7 bases aligning to TRBD1. The CDR3 sequence is 14 residues long. V lost 7 bases, J lost 7 bases, and 10 bases stayed unmatched. The germline V gene encodes CDR1 MNHNY and CDR2 SVGAGI (reference sequence). The CDR3 loop is CASTLRQGVNEQFF. CDR3 nucleotide sequence: TGTGCCAGCACCTTACGGCAGGGGGTTAATGAGCAGTTCTTC.

The V gene is TRBV6-5, the J gene TRBJ1-2; 11 bases match TRBD1. With V trimmed by 0 bases and J by 4 bases, 4 bases remained unmatched. The length of the CDR3 is 16 residues. The V gene's germline CDR1 is MNHEY and CDR2 SVGAGI. The CDR3 nucleotides read TGTGCCAGCAGTTACTCGGACAGGGGGCGTATCTATGGCTACACCTTC. Amino acid sequence: CASSYSDRGRIYGYTF.

This sequence joins TRBV28 and TRBJ1-1, with 7 bases identical to TRBD1. The V gene's germline CDR1 is MDHEN and CDR2 SYDVKM. V trimming: 3 bases; J trimming: 11 bases; junction bases outside the gene matches: 6. CDR3 length: 12 residues. CDR3: CASSLPGQAAFF. DNA of the CDR3: TGTGCCAGCAGTTTGCCCGGACAGGCCGCTTTCTTT.

The chain carries TRBV3-1 (or the pseudogene TRBV3-2) and TRBJ1-2; 9 nucleotides line up with TRBD1. The CDR3 sequence is 14 residues long. Germline CDR1 reads LGHDT; CDR2 reads YNNKEL (reference sequence). The junction had 5 bases not matched to a gene; V was cut back by 1 base and J by 8 bases. The CDR3 DNA reads TGTGCCAGCAGCCAAGGGACAGGGGCTAGGGGCTACACCTTC. As protein: CASSQGTGARGYTF.

The chain uses TRBV5-4 and TRBJ2-7, with a weak D call TRBD2 (5 bases). This CDR3 contains 13 residues. CDR1 is SGHNT, CDR2 YYREEE, per germline (reference sequence). V shed 0 bases and J shed 5 bases, with 9 bases lying between them. Here the CDR3 DNA reads TGTGCCAGCAGCTTGGACCCGGGAAACGAGCAGTACTTC. Residues: CASSLDPGNEQYF.

The chain is built from TRBV9 and TRBJ2-5; D unclear. CDR3 length: 12 residues. Germline V gene data show CDR1 as SGDLS and CDR2 as YYNGEE. V lost 1 base and J 3 bases, leaving 4 bases between the germline ends. The CDR3 protein is CASSVTEETQYF. CDR3 nucleotides: TGTGCCAGCAGCGTAACAGAAGAGACCCAGTACTTC.